A selection of T cell receptor beta chains follows, all from one sample in a study of CD8+ T cells in alopecia areata. Clones were read by immunoSEQ multiplex PCR, and TCRdb kept only the in-frame ones, dropping some. The sample records about 180,000 clones, roughly 60% being singletons. The input for sequencing was CD4+ T cells sorted from blood, taken at week 0. These receptors all come from a human donor with alopecia areata. CDR3s include the opening cysteine and the closing phenylalanine or tryptophan. A D gene is named only where the DNA matches it firmly. Where a row states a size, it is once, few, many or the class of an expanded clone; other rows omit it.

size: NA
V: TRBV9
length: 14
J: TRBJ2-7
D: NA
CDR3: CASSTTATSYEQYF
DNA: TGTGCCAGCAGTACGACAGCTACTTCCTACGAGCAGTACTTC

size: NA
V: TRBV5-6
length: 15
J: TRBJ2-2
D: NA
CDR3: CASRLGSRYTGELFF
DNA: TGTGCCAGCAGGCTGGGGAGCCGATACACCGGGGAGCTGTTTTTT

size: NA
V: TRBV7-3
length: 14
J: TRBJ2-2
D: NA
CDR3: CASSPAGGTGELFF
DNA: TGTGCCAGCAGCCCCGCCGGGGGAACCGGGGAGCTGTTTTTT

size: NA
V: TRBV9
length: 14
J: TRBJ2-5
D: NA
CDR3: CASSVSPFRGGQYF
DNA: TGTGCCAGCAGCGTATCTCCTTTTCGGGGTGGCCAGTACTTC

size: NA
V: TRBV9
length: 12
J: TRBJ2-2
D: NA
CDR3: CASNRGVGELFF
DNA: TGTGCCAGCAATAGAGGGGTCGGGGAGCTGTTTTTT

size: NA
V: TRBV2
length: 12
J: TRBJ1-2
D: NA
CDR3: CASRRGGAGYTF
DNA: TGTGCCAGCAGAAGAGGAGGGGCTGGCTACACCTTC

size: NA
V: TRBV30
length: 12
J: TRBJ2-5
D: NA
CDR3: CAWNHGGGTQYF
DNA: TGTGCCTGGAACCACGGAGGGGGGACCCAGTACTTC

size: NA
V: TRBV18
length: 17
J: TRBJ1-3
D: NA
CDR3: CASSRGGSGTAGNTIYF
DNA: TGTGCCAGCTCACGTGGAGGGTCCGGGACTGCTGGAAACACCATATATTTT

size: few
V: TRBV5-1
length: 16
J: TRBJ2-3
D: NA
CDR3: CASSLTSGQGTDTQYF
DNA: TGCGCCAGCAGCTTGACTTCGGGGCAGGGCACAGATACGCAGTATTTT

size: NA
V: TRBV25-1
length: 15
J: TRBJ1-1
D: TRBD1
CDR3: CASSPRQGSNTEAFF
DNA: TGTGCCAGCAGTCCGCGACAGGGGTCGAACACTGAAGCTTTCTTT

size: NA
V: TRBV10-3
length: 15
J: TRBJ1-2
D: NA
CDR3: CAIRGTTGGPWGYTF
DNA: TGTGCCATCAGGGGGACGACAGGAGGACCGTGGGGCTACACCTTC

size: NA
V: TRBV7-3
length: 15
J: TRBJ2-1
D: TRBD1
CDR3: CASSLTDRGSSEQFF
DNA: TGTGCCAGCAGCTTAACCGACAGGGGTAGTAGTGAGCAGTTCTTC

size: few
V: TRBV30
length: 14
J: TRBJ2-1
D: NA
CDR3: CAWSSWGVYNEQFF
DNA: TGTGCCTGGAGTTCGTGGGGGGTCTACAATGAGCAGTTCTTC

size: NA
V: TRBV5-1
length: 15
J: TRBJ1-2
D: TRBD1
CDR3: CASSLAPGGGYGYTF
DNA: TGCGCCAGCAGCTTGGCCCCAGGGGGCGGGTATGGCTACACCTTC

size: few
V: TRBV29-1
length: 14
J: TRBJ1-1
D: NA
CDR3: CSVARQGPGTEAFF
DNA: TGCAGCGTTGCGCGGCAGGGGCCGGGCACTGAAGCTTTCTTT

size: NA
V: TRBV11-2
length: 15
J: TRBJ2-7
D: TRBD1
CDR3: CASSTPGQGTYEQYF
DNA: TGTGCCAGCAGCACACCGGGACAGGGCACCTACGAGCAGTACTTC

size: NA
V: TRBV9
length: 18
J: TRBJ2-1
D: TRBD2
CDR3: CASSLTSGGPPGDSEQFF
DNA: TGTGCCAGCAGCCTGACTAGCGGGGGGCCCCCGGGAGACAGTGAGCAGTTCTTC

size: few
V: TRBV29-1
length: 14
J: TRBJ2-3
D: TRBD2
CDR3: CSVTRGAPTDTQYF
DNA: TGCAGCGTCACGCGGGGGGCCCCCACAGATACGCAGTATTTT

size: NA
V: TRBV29-1
length: 13
J: TRBJ1-3
D: TRBD1
CDR3: CSVEGTGRNTIYF
DNA: TGCAGCGTTGAGGGGACAGGGAGAAACACCATATATTTT

size: NA
V: TRBV5-1
length: 15
J: TRBJ1-1
D: TRBD1
CDR3: CASSWGDRKNTEAFF
DNA: TGCGCCAGCAGCTGGGGGGACAGGAAGAACACTGAAGCTTTCTTT

size: NA
V: TRBV2
length: 15
J: TRBJ2-3
D: TRBD2
CDR3: CATTPGGYGTDTQYF
DNA: TGTGCCACAACCCCGGGAGGGTATGGCACAGATACGCAGTATTTT

size: NA
V: TRBV6-1
length: 16
J: TRBJ1-5
D: NA
CDR3: CASSERVWAGFQPQHF
DNA: TGTGCCAGCAGTGAAAGGGTCTGGGCAGGGTTTCAGCCCCAGCATTTT

size: NA
V: TRBV11-3
length: 16
J: TRBJ2-3
D: NA
CDR3: CASSLDWGTDTDTQYF
DNA: TGTGCCAGCAGCTTAGACTGGGGGACGGACACAGATACGCAGTATTTT

size: NA
V: TRBV29-1
length: 14
J: TRBJ2-3
D: NA
CDR3: CSVDRESLADTQYF
DNA: TGCAGCGTTGACAGGGAGAGTTTGGCCGATACGCAGTATTTT

size: few
V: TRBV5-1
length: 14
J: TRBJ2-7
D: NA
CDR3: CASSPGTRGSEQYF
DNA: TGCGCCAGCAGCCCTGGGACAAGGGGGTCCGAGCAGTACTTC

size: NA
V: TRBV6-6
length: 13
J: TRBJ1-2
D: NA
CDR3: CASCPAGNYGYTF
DNA: TGTGCCAGCTGTCCTGCTGGGAACTATGGCTACACCTTC

size: NA
V: TRBV29-1
length: 11
J: TRBJ2-7
D: NA
CDR3: CSVEDIYEQYF
DNA: TGCAGCGTCGAAGATATATACGAGCAGTACTTC

size: NA
V: TRBV6-6
length: 14
J: TRBJ1-6
D: NA
CDR3: CASSYGSRESPLHF
DNA: TGTGCCAGCAGTTACGGTTCAAGGGAATCACCCCTCCACTTT

size: NA
V: TRBV19
length: 14
J: TRBJ2-5
D: TRBD1
CDR3: CASSDRRLRETQYF
DNA: TGTGCCAGTTCGGACAGGAGACTTCGAGAGACCCAGTACTTC

size: NA
V: TRBV4-3
length: 18
J: TRBJ1-2
D: NA
CDR3: CASSQEPQDTLKGYGYTF
DNA: TGCGCCAGCAGCCAAGAACCTCAGGATACCCTTAAGGGCTATGGCTACACCTTC

size: once
V: TRBV2
length: 14
J: TRBJ2-3
D: NA
CDR3: CASSEGTALFPLSF
DNA: TGTGCCAGCAGTGAAGGGACAGCTCTTTTTCCCCTGAGTTTT

size: NA
V: TRBV10-3
length: 14
J: TRBJ2-7
D: TRBD1
CDR3: CAIRTGASPYEQYF
DNA: TGTGCCATCAGGACAGGGGCATCCCCCTACGAGCAGTACTTC

size: NA
V: TRBV29-1
length: 12
J: TRBJ1-1
D: NA
CDR3: CSGDRTNTEAFF
DNA: TGCAGCGGAGACAGGACGAACACTGAAGCTTTCTTT

size: NA
V: TRBV29-1
length: 12
J: TRBJ1-1
D: NA
CDR3: CSVEDRSAGAFF
DNA: TGCAGCGTTGAAGACAGGTCTGCGGGAGCTTTCTTT

size: NA
V: TRBV30
length: 9
J: TRBJ1-2
D: NA
CDR3: CACLEGYTF
DNA: TGTGCCTGTCTCGAGGGCTACACCTTC

size: few
V: TRBV30
length: 15
J: TRBJ2-3
D: TRBD2
CDR3: CAWSSTSGGPHTQYF
DNA: TGTGCCTGGAGTTCAACTAGCGGGGGGCCACATACGCAGTATTTT

size: NA
V: TRBV28
length: 14
J: TRBJ1-2
D: NA
CDR3: CASTPGGSNYGYTF
DNA: TGTGCCAGCACCCCGGGAGGGAGCAACTATGGCTACACCTTC

size: NA
V: TRBV29-1
length: 15
J: TRBJ2-5
D: TRBD2
CDR3: CSVAPGGTSRETQYF
DNA: TGCAGCGTTGCCCCCGGGGGGACCTCGCGAGAGACCCAGTACTTC

size: NA
V: TRBV2
length: 12
J: TRBJ1-2
D: TRBD1
CDR3: CASNQQGNGYTF
DNA: TGTGCCAGCAATCAACAGGGGAATGGCTACACCTTC

size: few
V: TRBV11-2
length: 13
J: TRBJ2-5
D: TRBD2
CDR3: CASSLVAGRAQYF
DNA: TGTGCCAGCAGCTTAGTAGCGGGGAGGGCCCAGTACTTC

size: few
V: TRBV11-2
length: 16
J: TRBJ1-3
D: NA
CDR3: CASSLVVSNSGNTIYF
DNA: TGTGCCAGCAGCTTAGTTGTCAGTAACTCTGGAAACACCATATATTTT

size: NA
V: TRBV4-3
length: 16
J: TRBJ2-7
D: NA
CDR3: CASSQDSTGGGYEQYF
DNA: TGCGCCAGCAGCCAAGACTCGACAGGTGGGGGCTACGAGCAGTACTTC

size: NA
V: TRBV4-1
length: 13
J: TRBJ2-5
D: NA
CDR3: CASSRGKQETQYF
DNA: TGCGCCAGCAGCCGGGGGAAACAAGAGACCCAGTACTTC